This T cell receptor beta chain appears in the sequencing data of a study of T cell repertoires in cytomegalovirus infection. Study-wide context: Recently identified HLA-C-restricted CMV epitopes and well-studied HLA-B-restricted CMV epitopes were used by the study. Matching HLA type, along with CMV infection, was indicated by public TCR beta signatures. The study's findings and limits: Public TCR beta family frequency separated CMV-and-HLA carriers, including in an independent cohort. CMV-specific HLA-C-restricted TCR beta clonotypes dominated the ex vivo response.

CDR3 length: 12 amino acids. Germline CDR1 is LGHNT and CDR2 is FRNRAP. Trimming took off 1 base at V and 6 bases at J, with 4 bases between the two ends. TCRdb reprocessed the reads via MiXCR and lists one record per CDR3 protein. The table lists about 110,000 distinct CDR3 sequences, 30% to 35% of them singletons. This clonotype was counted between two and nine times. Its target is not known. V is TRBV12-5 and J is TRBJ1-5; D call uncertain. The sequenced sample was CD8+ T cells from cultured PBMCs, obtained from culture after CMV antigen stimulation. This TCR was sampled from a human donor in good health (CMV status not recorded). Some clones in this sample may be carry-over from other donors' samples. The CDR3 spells CASGLEGQPQHF. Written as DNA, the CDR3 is TGTGCTAGTGGTTTGGAGGGTCAGCCCCAGCATTTT.